Below, 3 T cell receptor beta chains from the same sample are listed, as sequenced in a study of molecular identifiers for immune sequencing clone quantification. TCRdb recomputed calls from the PCR reads with MiXCR, one row per CDR3 protein. The data contain 90,000 to 120,000 distinct CDR3 sequences, over 30% of them singletons. Sequenced sample: naive CD8+ T cells from blood, with Jurkat cell RNA spiked in. Subset of the sample: FACS-sorted CD8+CD4-CCR7+CD45RA+ naive T cells. The receptors stem from a human donor in good health. Some libraries in this study had Jurkat cell RNA spiked in.

The chain combines TRBV19 with TRBJ2-6, with no clear D. The CDR3 extends over 19 amino acids. V lost 1 base, J lost 0 bases, and 16 bases lay in between. Germline CDR1 LNHDA, CDR2 SQIVND (reference sequence). This CDR3 is CASSIAVGMDHSGANVLTF. The CDR3 nucleotides read TGTGCCAGTAGTATAGCCGTTGGCATGGATCACTCTGGGGCCAACGTCCTGACTTTC.

V is TRBV4-1 and J is TRBJ1-2; a weak D match, TRBD1 (5 bases). This CDR3 comprises 15 residues. Trimming pared 0 bases from V and 4 bases from J, leaving 12 bases between. Germline-derived CDR1 and CDR2 are MGHRA and YSYEKL. CDR3 bases: TGCGCCAGCAGCCAAGACCGGACATCTTTCTATGGCTACACCTTC. Translating it yields CASSQDRTSFYGYTF.

This clonotype was detected many times. This chain connects TRBV11-1 to TRBJ2-3; a weak D match, TRBD2 (5 bases). V dropped 2 bases and J dropped 6 bases, with 12 bases sitting between them. Germline values: CDR1 SGHAT, CDR2 FQDESV (reference sequence). The CDR3 extends over 14 amino acids. CDR3 nucleotides: TGTGCCAGCAGCTTACGGCTGGGAGTCGATACGCAGTATTTT. Its protein is CASSLRLGVDTQYF.